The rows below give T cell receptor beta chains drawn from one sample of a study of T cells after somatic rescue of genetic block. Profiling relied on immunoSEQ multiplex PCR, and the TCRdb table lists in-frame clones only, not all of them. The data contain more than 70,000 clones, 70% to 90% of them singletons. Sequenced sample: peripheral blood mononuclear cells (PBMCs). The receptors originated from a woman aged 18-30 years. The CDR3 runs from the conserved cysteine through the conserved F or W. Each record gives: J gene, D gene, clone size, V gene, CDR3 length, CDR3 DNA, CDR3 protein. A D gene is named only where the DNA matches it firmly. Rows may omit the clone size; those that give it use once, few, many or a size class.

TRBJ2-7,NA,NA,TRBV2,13,TGTGCCAGCAGTGCGATGCTCTTGCCCGAGCAGTACTTC,CASSAMLLPEQYF
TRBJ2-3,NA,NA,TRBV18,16,TGTGCCAGCTCAGGACTCGGGGGGCCAACCACAGATACGCAGTATTTT,CASSGLGGPTTDTQYF
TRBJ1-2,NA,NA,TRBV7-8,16,TGTGCCAGCAGCTTAGCACCAGGGGCTGTCAACTATGGCTACACCTTC,CASSLAPGAVNYGYTF
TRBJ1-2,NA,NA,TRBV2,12,TGTGCCAGCAGTGTTTTGGTGACGGGCTACACCTTC,CASSVLVTGYTF
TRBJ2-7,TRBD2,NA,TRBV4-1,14,TGCGCCAGCAGCCACGGGGGGGGCGGTTACGAGCAGTACTTC,CASSHGGGGYEQYF
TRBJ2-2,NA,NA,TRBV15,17,TGTGCCACCAGCAGATCCTCACGGGGGAGATGGACCGGGGAGCTGTTTTTT,CATSRSSRGRWTGELFF
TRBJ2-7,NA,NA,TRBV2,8,TGTGCCAGCAACCTCAGGGTCTTC,CASNLRVF
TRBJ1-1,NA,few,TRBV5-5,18,TGTGCCAGCAGCTTGGCCATAGGAGCTCTGATGGGCGGGACTGAAGCTTTCTTT,CASSLAIGALMGGTEAFF
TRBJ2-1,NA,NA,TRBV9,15,TGTGCCAGCAGCGTACTTAGGGGTGGCTACAATGAGCAGTTCTTC,CASSVLRGGYNEQFF
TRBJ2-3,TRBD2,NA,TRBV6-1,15,TGTGCCAGCAGGCTCGCAGCGGGAGGGCCAGATACGCAGTATTTT,CASRLAAGGPDTQYF
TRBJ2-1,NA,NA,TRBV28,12,TGTGCCACTACGCCGGGGAGCGGCGAGCAGTTCTTC,CATTPGSGEQFF
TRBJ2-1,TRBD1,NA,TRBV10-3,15,TGTGCCATCAGTGAGTCGGCAGGGGGTAGCAATGAGCAGTTCTTC,CAISESAGGSNEQFF
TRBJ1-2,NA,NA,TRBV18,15,TGTGCCAGCTCACCACTTGTTTCGGCCCCGAGTGGCTACACCTTC,CASSPLVSAPSGYTF
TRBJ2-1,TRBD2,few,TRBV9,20,TGTGCCAGCAGCGCCCAACCCGGGACTAGCGGGAGGGGAAGGTACAATGAGCAGTTCTTC,CASSAQPGTSGRGRYNEQFF
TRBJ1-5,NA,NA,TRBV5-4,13,TGTGCCAGCAGCCGGGACAGCAATCAGCCCCAGCATTTT,CASSRDSNQPQHF
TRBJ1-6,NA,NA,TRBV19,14,TGTGCCAGTAGTTTCGGCAGGCAAAATTCACCCCTCCACTTT,CASSFGRQNSPLHF
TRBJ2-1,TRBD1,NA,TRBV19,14,TGTGCCAGTAGCTGGGACAGCCACCCGGGCGAGCAGTTCTTC,CASSWDSHPGEQFF
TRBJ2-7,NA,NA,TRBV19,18,TGTGCCAGTAGTATAGATTCCTCCGGGACCCGAACACGGGGCGAGCAGTACTTC,CASSIDSSGTRTRGEQYF
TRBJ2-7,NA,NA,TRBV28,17,TGTGCCAGCAGAGACCCCGCGAGGGGCCTAGGCTCCTACGAGCAGTACTTC,CASRDPARGLGSYEQYF
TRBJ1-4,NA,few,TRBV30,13,TGTGCCTGGAGTCGTACCCGTGTCGAAAAACTGTTTTTT,CAWSRTRVEKLFF
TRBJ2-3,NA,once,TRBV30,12,TGTGCCTGGAGCTCCCAGCGAGATACGCAGTATTTT,CAWSSQRDTQYF
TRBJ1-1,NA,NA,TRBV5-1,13,TGCGCCAGCAGGGGTGGGTGGATCTCTGAAGCTTTCTTT,CASRGGWISEAFF
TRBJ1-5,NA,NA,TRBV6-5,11,TGTGCCAGCAGTTACGGGGGGTCCCAGCATTTT,CASSYGGSQHF
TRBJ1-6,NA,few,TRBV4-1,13,TGCGCCAGCAGCCAAGAGGAACACACACCCCTCCACTTT,CASSQEEHTPLHF
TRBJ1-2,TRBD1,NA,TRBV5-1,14,TGCGCCAGCAGCTGGGGGGACAGGGGCTATGGCTACACCTTC,CASSWGDRGYGYTF
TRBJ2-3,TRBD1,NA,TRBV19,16,TGTGCCAGTAGTGGACAGGCTAGACCTCGTACAGATACGCAGTATTTT,CASSGQARPRTDTQYF
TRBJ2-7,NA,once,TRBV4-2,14,TGTGCCAGCAGCCAAGGTCTTGGTGGTTACGAGCAGTACTTC,CASSQGLGGYEQYF
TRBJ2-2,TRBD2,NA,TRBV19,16,TGTGCCAGTAGTCCGCTAGCGGGAGGAGGAGGCGGGGAGCTGTTTTTT,CASSPLAGGGGGELFF
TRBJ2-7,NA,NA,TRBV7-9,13,TGTGCCAGCAGCCCGGGGTACTCCTACGAGCAGTACTTC,CASSPGYSYEQYF
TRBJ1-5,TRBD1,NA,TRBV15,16,TGTGCCACCAGCAGAGGTAGGACAGGGGGAGATCAGCCCCAGCATTTT,CATSRGRTGGDQPQHF
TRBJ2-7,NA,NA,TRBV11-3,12,TGTGCCAGCAGCTTAGAAGATGGCGAGCAGTACTTC,CASSLEDGEQYF
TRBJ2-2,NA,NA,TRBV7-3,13,TGTGCCAGCAGCTTAATTGTCCCCGGGGAGCTGTTTTTT,CASSLIVPGELFF
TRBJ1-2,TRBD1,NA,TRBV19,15,TGTGCCAGTAGTTTATATACCGGGACAGATAATGGCTACACCTTC,CASSLYTGTDNGYTF
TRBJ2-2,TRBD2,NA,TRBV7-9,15,TGTGCCAGCGGACTAGCGGGAGTATCCACCGGGGAGCTGTTTTTT,CASGLAGVSTGELFF
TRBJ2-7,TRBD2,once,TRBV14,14,TGTGCCAGCAGCTGGGGGGGGAGCTCCTACGAGCAGTACTTC,CASSWGGSSYEQYF
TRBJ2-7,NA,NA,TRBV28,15,TGTGCCAGCAGTTTCGAGGGTCAGGGTGGGTACGAGCAGTACTTC,CASSFEGQGGYEQYF
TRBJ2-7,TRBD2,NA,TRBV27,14,TGTGCCAGCAGCCCCCGGGGGGGGCAGGGCGAGCAGTACTTC,CASSPRGGQGEQYF
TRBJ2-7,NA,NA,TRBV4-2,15,TGTGCCAGCAGCCAAGATCGGGCAGCCTCCTACGAGCAGTACTTC,CASSQDRAASYEQYF
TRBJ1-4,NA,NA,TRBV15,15,TGTGCCACCAGCAAGGGAGAAGGGGGTGGAGAAAAACTGTTTTTT,CATSKGEGGGEKLFF
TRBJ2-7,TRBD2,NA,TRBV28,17,TGTGCCAGCAGTTTATTAAGGACTAGCGGGATTTCCCACGAGCAGTACTTC,CASSLLRTSGISHEQYF
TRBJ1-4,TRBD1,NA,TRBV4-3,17,TGCGCCAGCAGCCAAGACCTTACCGGGACAGGGTTGGAAAAACTGTTTTTT,CASSQDLTGTGLEKLFF
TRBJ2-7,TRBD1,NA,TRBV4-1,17,TGCGCCAGCAGCCAAGATCGCCCCCAGGGGGCAACCTACGAGCAGTACTTC,CASSQDRPQGATYEQYF
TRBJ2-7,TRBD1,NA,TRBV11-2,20,TGTGCCAGCAGCTTAGAGTCCCCGGGGACAGGGATTGAGGTGACCTACGAGCAGTACTTC,CASSLESPGTGIEVTYEQYF
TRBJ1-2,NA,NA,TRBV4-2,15,TGTGCCAGCAGCCAAGAAATAGGGACTAACTATGGCTACACCTTC,CASSQEIGTNYGYTF
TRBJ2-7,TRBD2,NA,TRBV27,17,TGTGCCAGCAGTTTCCAAATCACTAGCGGGAGGGCCTACGAGCAGTACTTC,CASSFQITSGRAYEQYF
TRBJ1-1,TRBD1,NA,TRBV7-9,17,TGTGCCAGCAGCTTAGGTAATTATAAGGACAGGGACACTGAAGCTTTCTTT,CASSLGNYKDRDTEAFF